This TCR beta chain was profiled in a study of blood T cell repertoires in COVID-19. Per the germline V gene, CDR1 is LNHDA and CDR2 is SQIVND (reference sequence). The CDR3 consists of 15 residues. V was clipped by 3 bases and J by 4 bases; unmatched bases: 4. Using immunoSEQ multiplex PCR, the repertoire was profiled, and TCRdb retains in-frame clones only, with some absent. The table records roughly 250,000 clones, about 91% of them present only once. The rearrangement joins TRBV19 to TRBJ1-2; 11 bases are shared with TRBD1. This clonotype originated in a woman in her thirties or forties with acute COVID-19. The sequenced material came from PBMCs or T cells enriched from blood (not recorded which). In DNA form, the CDR3 reads TGTGCCAGTAGTATCGTCGGACAGGGGGCCTATGGCTACACCTTC. This gives the protein CASSIVGQGAYGYTF.